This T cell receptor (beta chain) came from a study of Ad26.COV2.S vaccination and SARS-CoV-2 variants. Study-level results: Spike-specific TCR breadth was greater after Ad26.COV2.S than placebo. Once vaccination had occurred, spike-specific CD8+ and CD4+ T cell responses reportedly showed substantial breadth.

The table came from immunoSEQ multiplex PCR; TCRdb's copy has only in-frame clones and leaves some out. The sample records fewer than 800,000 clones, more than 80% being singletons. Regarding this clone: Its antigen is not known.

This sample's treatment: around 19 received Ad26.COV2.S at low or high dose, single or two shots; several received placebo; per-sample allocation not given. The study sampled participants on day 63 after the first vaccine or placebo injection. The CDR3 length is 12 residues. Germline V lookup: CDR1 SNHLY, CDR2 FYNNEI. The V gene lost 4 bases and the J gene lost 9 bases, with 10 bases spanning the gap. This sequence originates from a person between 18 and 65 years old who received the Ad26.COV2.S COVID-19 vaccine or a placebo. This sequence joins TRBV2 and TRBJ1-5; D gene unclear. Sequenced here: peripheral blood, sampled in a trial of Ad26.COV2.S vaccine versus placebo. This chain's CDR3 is CASSVFNGPQHF. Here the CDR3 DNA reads TGTGCCAGCAGTGTTTTTAATGGGCCCCAGCATTTT. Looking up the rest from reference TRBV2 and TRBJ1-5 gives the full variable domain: EPEVTQTPSHQVTQMGQEVILRCVPISNHLYFYWYRQILGQKVEFLVSFYNNEISEKSEIFDDQFSVERPDGSNFTLKIRSTKLEDSAMYFCASSVFNGPQHFGDGTRLSIL.